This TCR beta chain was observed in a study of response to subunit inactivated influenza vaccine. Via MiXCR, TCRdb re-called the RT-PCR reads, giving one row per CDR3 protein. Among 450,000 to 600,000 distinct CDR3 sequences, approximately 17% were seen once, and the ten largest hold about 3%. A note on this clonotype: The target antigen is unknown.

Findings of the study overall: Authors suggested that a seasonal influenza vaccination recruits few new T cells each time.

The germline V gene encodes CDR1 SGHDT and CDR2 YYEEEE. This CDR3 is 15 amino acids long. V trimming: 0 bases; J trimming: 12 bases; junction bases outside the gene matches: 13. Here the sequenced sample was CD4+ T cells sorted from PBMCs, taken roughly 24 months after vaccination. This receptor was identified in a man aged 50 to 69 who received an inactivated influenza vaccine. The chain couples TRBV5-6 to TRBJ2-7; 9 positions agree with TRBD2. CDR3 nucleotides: TGTGCCAGCAGCTTGGTCGTAGCGGGAGAGAGGTTATGGTACTTC. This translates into CASSLVVAGERLWYF. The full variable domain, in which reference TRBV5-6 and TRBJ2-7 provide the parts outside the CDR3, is DAGVTQSPTHLIKTRGQQVTLRCSPKSGHDTVSWYQQALGQGPQFIFQYYEEEERQRGNFPDRFSGHQFPNYSSELNVNALLLGDSALYLCASSLVVAGERLWYFGPGTRLTVT.